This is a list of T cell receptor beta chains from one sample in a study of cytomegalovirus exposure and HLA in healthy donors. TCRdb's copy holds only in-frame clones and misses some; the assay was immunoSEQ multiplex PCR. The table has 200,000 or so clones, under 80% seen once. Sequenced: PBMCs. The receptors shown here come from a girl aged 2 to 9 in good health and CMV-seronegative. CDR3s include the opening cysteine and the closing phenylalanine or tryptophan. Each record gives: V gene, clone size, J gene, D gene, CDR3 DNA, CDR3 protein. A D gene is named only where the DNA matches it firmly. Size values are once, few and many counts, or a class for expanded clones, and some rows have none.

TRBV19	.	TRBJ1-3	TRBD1	TGTGCCAGTAGCCCGACAGGGACTGGAAACACCATATATTTT	CASSPTGTGNTIYF
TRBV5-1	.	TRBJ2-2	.	TGCGCCAGCAGTCTACAATCTGCGGACACCGGGGAGCTGTTTTTT	CASSLQSADTGELFF
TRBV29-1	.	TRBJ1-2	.	TGCAGCGTTGAAGATCTCGGGAACTATGGCTACACCTTC	CSVEDLGNYGYTF
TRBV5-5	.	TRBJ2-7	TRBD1	TGTGCCAGCAGCTTCAGACAGGGAGTAGGGTACGAGCAGTACTTC	CASSFRQGVGYEQYF
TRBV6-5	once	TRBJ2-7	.	TGTGCCAGCAGTTATTTTTCGGGACTGGGAACCTACGAGCAGTACTTC	CASSYFSGLGTYEQYF
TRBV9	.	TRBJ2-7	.	TGTGCCAGCAGCGTAACACAGGGCTCCTACGAGCAGTACTTC	CASSVTQGSYEQYF
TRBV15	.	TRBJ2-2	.	TGTGCCACCGCGGGGACGGCAAACACCGGGGAGCTGTTTTTT	CATAGTANTGELFF
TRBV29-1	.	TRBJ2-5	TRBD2	TGCAGCGTTTGGGGGGGGGAGACCCAGTACTTC	CSVWGGETQYF
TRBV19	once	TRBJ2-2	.	TGTGCCAGTAGAAACAGCGGGGAGCTGTTTTTT	CASRNSGELFF
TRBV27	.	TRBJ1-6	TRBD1	TGTGCCAGCAGTTGGGCCAGTGGACAGGGTAATTCACCCCTCCACTTT	CASSWASGQGNSPLHF
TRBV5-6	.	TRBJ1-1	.	TGTGCCAGCAGCTTGCAGGGAAACACTGAAGCTTTCTTT	CASSLQGNTEAFF
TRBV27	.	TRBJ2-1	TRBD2	TGTGCCAGCAGGAAGATGCTAGCGGGGGGGGGCAATGAGCAGTTCTTC	CASRKMLAGGGNEQFF
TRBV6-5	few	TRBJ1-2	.	TGTGCCAGCAGTTACTCTCAGGGGTTCAACTATGGCTACACCTTC	CASSYSQGFNYGYTF
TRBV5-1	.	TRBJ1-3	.	TGCGCCAGCAGCTTGGAGCCGGGGTCGGGTGGAAACACCATATATTTT	CASSLEPGSGGNTIYF
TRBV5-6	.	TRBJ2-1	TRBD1	TGTGCCAGCAGCTTGGGTCGGACAGGGCACATCCAGCTCAGGCAGTTCTTC	CASSLGRTGHIQLRQFF
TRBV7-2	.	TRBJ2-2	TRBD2	TGTGCCAGCAGCCGGCTACATTCTAGCGGGGGGTACACCGGGGAGCTGTTTTTT	CASSRLHSSGGYTGELFF
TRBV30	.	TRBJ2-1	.	TGTGCCTGGAGTGTTTTCCGGGGTGAGCAGTTCTTC	CAWSVFRGEQFF
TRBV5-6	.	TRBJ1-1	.	TGTGCCAGCAGCTTTTTACAGGGAGAGAACACTGAAGCTTTCTTT	CASSFLQGENTEAFF
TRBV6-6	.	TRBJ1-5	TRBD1	TGTGCCAGCAGTTGGGACAGGGACGTTCAGCCCCAGCATTTT	CASSWDRDVQPQHF
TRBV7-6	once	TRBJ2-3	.	TGTGCCAGCAGCTTAGTTTCGGCAGATACGCAGTATTTT	CASSLVSADTQYF
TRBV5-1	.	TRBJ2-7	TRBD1	TGCGCCAGCAGATGGGACAGCTCCTACGAGCAGTACTTC	CASRWDSSYEQYF
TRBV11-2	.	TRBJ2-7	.	TGTGCCAGCAGCTTAGTCGGCGGGGGGACAGGGACCTACGAGCAGTACTTC	CASSLVGGGTGTYEQYF
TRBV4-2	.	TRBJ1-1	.	TGTGCCAGCAGCCAAGACACAGATTACACTGAAGCTTTCTTT	CASSQDTDYTEAFF
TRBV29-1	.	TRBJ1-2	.	TGCAGCGTTGTACTGCCGGACTATGGCTACACCTTC	CSVVLPDYGYTF
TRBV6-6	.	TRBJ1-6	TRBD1	TGTGCCAGCAGCACCGGGACAGGGGTGTCACCCCTCCACTTT	CASSTGTGVSPLHF